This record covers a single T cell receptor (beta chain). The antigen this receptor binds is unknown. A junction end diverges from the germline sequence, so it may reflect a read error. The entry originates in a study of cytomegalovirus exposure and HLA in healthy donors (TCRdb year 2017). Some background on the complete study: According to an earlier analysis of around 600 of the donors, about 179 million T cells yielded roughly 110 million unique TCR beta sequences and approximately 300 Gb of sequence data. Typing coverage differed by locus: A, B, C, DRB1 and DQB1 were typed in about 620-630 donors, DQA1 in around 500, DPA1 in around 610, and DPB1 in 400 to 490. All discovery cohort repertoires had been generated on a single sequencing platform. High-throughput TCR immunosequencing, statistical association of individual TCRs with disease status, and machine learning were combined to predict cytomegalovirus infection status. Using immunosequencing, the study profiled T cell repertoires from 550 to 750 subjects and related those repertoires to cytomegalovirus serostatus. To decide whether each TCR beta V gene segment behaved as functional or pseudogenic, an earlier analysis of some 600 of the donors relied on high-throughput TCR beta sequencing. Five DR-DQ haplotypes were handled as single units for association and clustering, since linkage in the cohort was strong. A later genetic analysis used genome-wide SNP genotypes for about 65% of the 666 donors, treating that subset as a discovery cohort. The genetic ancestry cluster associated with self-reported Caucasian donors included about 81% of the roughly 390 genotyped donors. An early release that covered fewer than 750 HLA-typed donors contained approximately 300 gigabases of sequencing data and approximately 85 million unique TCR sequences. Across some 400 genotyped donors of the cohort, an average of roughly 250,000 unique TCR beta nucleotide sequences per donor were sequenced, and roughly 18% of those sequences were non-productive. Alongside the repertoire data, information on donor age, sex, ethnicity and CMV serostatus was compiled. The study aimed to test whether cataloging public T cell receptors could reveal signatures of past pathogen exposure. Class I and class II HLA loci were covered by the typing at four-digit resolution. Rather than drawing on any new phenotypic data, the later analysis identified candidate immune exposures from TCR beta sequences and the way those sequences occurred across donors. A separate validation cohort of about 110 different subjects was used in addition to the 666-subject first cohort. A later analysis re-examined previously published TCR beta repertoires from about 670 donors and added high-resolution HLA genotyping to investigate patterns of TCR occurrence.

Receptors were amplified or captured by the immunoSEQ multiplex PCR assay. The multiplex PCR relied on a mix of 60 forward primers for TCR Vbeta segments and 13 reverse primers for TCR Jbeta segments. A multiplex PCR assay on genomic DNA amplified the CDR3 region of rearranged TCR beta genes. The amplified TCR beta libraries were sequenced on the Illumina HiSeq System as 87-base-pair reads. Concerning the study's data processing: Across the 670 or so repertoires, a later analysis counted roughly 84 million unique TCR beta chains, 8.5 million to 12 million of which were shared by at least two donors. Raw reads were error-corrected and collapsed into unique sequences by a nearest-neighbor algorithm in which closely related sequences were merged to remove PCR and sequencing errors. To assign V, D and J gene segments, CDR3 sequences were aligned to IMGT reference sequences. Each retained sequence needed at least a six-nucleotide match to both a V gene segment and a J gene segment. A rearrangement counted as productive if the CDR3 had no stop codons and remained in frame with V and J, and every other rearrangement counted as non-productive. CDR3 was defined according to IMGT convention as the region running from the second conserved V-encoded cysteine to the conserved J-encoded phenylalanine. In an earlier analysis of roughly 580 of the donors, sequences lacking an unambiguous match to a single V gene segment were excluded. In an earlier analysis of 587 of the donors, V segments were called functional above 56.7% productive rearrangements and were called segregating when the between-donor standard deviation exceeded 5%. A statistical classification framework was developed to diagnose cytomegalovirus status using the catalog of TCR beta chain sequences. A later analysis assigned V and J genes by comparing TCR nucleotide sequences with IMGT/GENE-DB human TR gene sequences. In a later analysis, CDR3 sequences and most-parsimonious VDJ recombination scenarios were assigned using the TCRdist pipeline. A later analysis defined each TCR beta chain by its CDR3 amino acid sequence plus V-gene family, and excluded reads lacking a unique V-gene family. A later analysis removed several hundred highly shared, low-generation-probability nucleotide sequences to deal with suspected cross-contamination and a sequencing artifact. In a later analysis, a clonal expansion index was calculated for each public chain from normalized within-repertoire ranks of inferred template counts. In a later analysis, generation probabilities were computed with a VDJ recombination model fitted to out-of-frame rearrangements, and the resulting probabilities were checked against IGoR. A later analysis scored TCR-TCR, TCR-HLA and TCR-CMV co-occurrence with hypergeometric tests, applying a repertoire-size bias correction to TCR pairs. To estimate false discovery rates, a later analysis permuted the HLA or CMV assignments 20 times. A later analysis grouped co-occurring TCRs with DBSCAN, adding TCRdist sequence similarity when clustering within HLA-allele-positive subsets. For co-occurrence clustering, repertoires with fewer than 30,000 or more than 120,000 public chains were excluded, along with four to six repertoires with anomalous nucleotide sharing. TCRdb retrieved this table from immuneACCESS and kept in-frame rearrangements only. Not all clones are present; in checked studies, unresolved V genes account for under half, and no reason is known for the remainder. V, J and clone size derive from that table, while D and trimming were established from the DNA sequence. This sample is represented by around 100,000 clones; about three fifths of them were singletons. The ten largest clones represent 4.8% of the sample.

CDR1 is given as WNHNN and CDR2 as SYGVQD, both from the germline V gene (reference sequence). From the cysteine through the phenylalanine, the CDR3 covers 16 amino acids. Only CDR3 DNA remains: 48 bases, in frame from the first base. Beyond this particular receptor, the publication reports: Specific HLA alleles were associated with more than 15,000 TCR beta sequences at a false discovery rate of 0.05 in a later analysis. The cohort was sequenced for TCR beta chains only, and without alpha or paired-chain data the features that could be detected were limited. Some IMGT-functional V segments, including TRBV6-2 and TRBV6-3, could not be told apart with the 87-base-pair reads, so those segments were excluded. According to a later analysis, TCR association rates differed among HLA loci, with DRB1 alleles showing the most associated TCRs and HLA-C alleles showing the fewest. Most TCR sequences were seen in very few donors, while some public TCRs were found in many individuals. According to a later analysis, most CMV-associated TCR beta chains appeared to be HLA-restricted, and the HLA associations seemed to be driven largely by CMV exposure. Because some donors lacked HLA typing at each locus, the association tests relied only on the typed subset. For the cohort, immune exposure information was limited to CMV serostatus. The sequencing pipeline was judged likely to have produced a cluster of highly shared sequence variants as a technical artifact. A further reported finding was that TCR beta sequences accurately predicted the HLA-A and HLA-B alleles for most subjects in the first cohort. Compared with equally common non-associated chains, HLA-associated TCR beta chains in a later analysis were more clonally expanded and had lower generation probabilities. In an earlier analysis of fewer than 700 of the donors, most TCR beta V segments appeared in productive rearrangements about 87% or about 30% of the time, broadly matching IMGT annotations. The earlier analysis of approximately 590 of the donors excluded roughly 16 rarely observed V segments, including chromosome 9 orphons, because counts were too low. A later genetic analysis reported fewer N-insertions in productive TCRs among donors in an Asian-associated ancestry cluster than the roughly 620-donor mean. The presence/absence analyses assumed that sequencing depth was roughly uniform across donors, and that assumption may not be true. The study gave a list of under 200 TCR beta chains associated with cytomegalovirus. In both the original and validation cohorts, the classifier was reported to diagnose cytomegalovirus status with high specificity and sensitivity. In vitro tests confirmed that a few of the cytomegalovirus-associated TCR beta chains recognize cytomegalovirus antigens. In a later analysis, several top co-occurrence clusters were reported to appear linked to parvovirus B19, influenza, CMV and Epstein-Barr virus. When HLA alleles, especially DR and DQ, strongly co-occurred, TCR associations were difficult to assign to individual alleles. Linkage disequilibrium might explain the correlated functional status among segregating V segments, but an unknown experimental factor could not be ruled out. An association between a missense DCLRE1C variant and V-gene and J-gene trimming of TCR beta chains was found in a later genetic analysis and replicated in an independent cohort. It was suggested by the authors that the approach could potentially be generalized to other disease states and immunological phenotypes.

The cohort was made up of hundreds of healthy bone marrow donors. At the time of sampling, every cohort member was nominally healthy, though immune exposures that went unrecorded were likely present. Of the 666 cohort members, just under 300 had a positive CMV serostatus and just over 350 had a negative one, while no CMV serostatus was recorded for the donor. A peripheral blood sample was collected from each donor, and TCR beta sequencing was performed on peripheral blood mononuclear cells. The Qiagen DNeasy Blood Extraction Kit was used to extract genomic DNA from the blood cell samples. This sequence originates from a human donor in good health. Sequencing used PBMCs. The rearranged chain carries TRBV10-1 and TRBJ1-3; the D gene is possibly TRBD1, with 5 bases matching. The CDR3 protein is CAGSEFPGSAGNTIYF. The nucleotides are TGCGCCGGCAGTGAGTTTCCAGGGTCGGCTGGAAACACCATATATTTT.